A single sample is the source of the 17 T cell receptor beta chains below, sequenced in a study of shared clonotypes between healthy human individuals (dated by TCRdb to the early 2020s). CD8 naive samples were obtained by positive selection for CCR7 among CD45RO-negative cells, yielding a CD45RA+CCR7+ population from which TemRA cells were excluded. Receptors were amplified or captured by the immunoSEQ multiplex PCR assay. In its TCRdb copy, this immuneACCESS table keeps in-frame sequences only and misses some clones. Where compared with another copy, unresolved V genes explain less than half of these, and the others have no known cause. For this sample there are approximately 2,000,000 clones; 80% to 95% appear just once. The ten biggest clones cover approximately 1.6% of the sample. The sample taken for sequencing was naive CD8+ T cells from PBMCs. The cell subset or site label corresponds to: CD45RA+CCR7+. These receptors were collected from a young man in good health. Some clones in this sample may be carry-over from other donors' samples.

This chain uses TRBV6-5 with TRBJ1-1, with D unclear. Looked up from germline, CDR1 is MNHEY and CDR2 is SVGAGI. The CDR3 has 14 residues. V was clipped by 2 bases and J by 4 bases, with 11 bases between them. Here the CDR3 DNA reads TGTGCCAGCAGTTACAGTTCCCTATCCACTGAAGCTTTCTTT. Amino acids: CASSYSSLSTEAFF.

The genes are TRBV27 and TRBJ1-5, with D possibly being TRBD1 (5 bases). The V end was cut by 4 bases, the J end by 4 bases, with 8 bases between. This CDR3 is 13 amino acids long. Germline V CDR1 and CDR2: MNHEY, SMNVEV (reference sequence). Here the CDR3 reads CASSYGTNQPQHF. CDR3 coding DNA: TGTGCCAGCAGTTATGGGACGAATCAGCCCCAGCATTTT.

The V call is TRBV11-1, the J call TRBJ2-7; D remains ambiguous. With 3 bases removed from V and 1 base from J, the gap between germline ends came to 13 bases. CDR3 length equals 15 residues. Germline-derived CDR1 and CDR2 are SGHAT and FQDESV (reference sequence). The CDR3 bases are TGTGCCAGCAGCTTGGTCGAGACCCCGTCCTACGAGCAGTACTTC. Encoded protein: CASSLVETPSYEQYF.

This chain uses TRBV9 with TRBJ2-2; D is unresolved. V gave up 1 base and J gave up 7 bases, with 8 bases separating them. In germline, CDR1 is SGDLS, CDR2 YYNGEE. This CDR3 has 13 amino acids. CDR3 sequence: CASSVHGDGELFF. Here the CDR3 DNA reads TGTGCCAGCAGCGTACATGGGGACGGGGAGCTGTTTTTT.

To note about this clone: Different DNA sequences within this sample yield the same CDR3. The J gene is TRBJ1-1, the V gene TRBV4-1; possible D gene TRBD1, 6 bases. Germline-derived CDR1 and CDR2 are MGHRA and YSYEKL. Deletions cut 4 bases from V and 2 bases from J, with 11 bases between. The CDR3 has 14 amino acids. CDR3 nucleotide sequence: TGCGCCAGCAGCCGAGACAGGAGAAACACTGAAGCTTTCTTT. It encodes CASSRDRRNTEAFF.

Turning to this clone: The sample contains more than one DNA sequence encoding this CDR3. The J gene is TRBJ1-3, the V gene TRBV7-9; D is uncertain. CDR1 and CDR2 from the germline V gene are SEHNR and FQNEAQ (reference sequence). Trimming removed 1 base at V and 5 bases at J, with 0 bases between. The CDR3 is 11 residues long. CDR3 amino acids: CASSLGNTIYF. In DNA form, the CDR3 reads TGTGCCAGCAGCTTAGGAAACACCATATATTTT.

This rearrangement joins TRBV7-8 to TRBJ2-2, with D unresolved. The V gene lost 5 bases and the J gene lost 7 bases, with 14 bases spanning the gap. There are 14 residues in the CDR3. Germline CDR1 and CDR2: SGHVS and FQNEAQ. CDR3 amino acids: CASSPRPAGGELFF. CDR3 nucleotides: TGTGCCAGCAGCCCCCGGCCCGCCGGCGGGGAGCTGTTTTTT.

As to this clone: Other DNA sequences in this specimen translate into the identical CDR3. The chain joins TRBV7-2 to TRBJ2-7; no clear D. V dropped 2 bases and J dropped 1 base, with 6 bases sitting between them. The CDR3 contains 13 residues. Looked up from germline, CDR1 is SGHTA and CDR2 is FQGNSA. CDR3 sequence reads: CASSLRQSYEQYF. The CDR3 DNA follows: TGTGCCAGCAGCTTAAGGCAGTCCTACGAGCAGTACTTC.

This sequence joins TRBV27 and TRBJ2-3; TRBD1 matches 8 bases. The ends lost 4 bases at V and 4 bases at J; junction bases unmatched: 1. This CDR3 contains 13 residues. Germline lookup yields CDR1 MNHEY and CDR2 SMNVEV (reference sequence). CDR3: CASSSQGADTQYF. The CDR3 nucleotides read TGTGCCAGCAGTTCACAGGGGGCAGATACGCAGTATTTT.

This chain links TRBV5-1 with TRBJ1-5; TRBD1 matches 8 bases. Trimming cost V 0 bases and J 3 bases; bases outside gene matches: 2. Germline values: CDR1 SGHRS, CDR2 YFSETQ. This CDR3 comprises 15 residues. CDR3 region: CASSLDRGSNQPQHF. The CDR3 DNA reads as TGCGCCAGCAGCTTGGACAGGGGGTCCAATCAGCCCCAGCATTTT.

For this clone: Other DNA sequences in the sample encode the same CDR3. This chain joins TRBV29-1 and TRBJ2-3; D ambiguous. The ends were cut back, 4 bases at V and 6 bases at J, with 8 bases in the middle. Germline V CDR1 and CDR2: SQVTM, ANQGSEA. The CDR3 contains 11 residues. The CDR3 DNA is TGCAGCGTTGTTGCCCCGGATACGCAGTATTTT. Protein sequence: CSVVAPDTQYF.

This clone was counted only a few times. The chain is built from TRBV11-2 and TRBJ1-1; D possibly corresponds to TRBD1 (5 bases). The V end was cut by 5 bases, the J end by 3 bases, with 10 bases between. Germline V gene sequence: CDR1 SGHAT, CDR2 FQNNGV. This CDR3 region has 13 residues. DNA of the CDR3: TGTGCCAGCAGCCGACAGTCACACACTGAAGCTTTCTTT. The encoded protein is CASSRQSHTEAFF.

The count of this clone is one. V usage is TRBV5-1 and J usage is TRBJ1-5, with D possibly matching TRBD1 (6 bases). CDR1 is SGHRS and CDR2 is YFSETQ in the germline V gene. The V gene lost 3 bases and the J gene lost 1 base, with 17 bases spanning the gap. This CDR3 comprises 17 residues. CDR3 DNA sequence: TGCGCCAGCAGCTCCCGACTGAAGACAGGAAGCAATCAGCCCCAGCATTTT. Protein sequence: CASSSRLKTGSNQPQHF.

V gene TRBV7-9 combines with J gene TRBJ2-7; the match to TRBD2 covers 10 bases. The CDR3 contains 17 residues. Germline values: CDR1 SEHNR, CDR2 FQNEAQ (reference sequence). Trimming at V came to 3 bases and at J to 0 bases, leaving 8 bases not matched to a gene. CDR3 DNA: TGTGCCAGCAGCTTTCGACTAGCGGGTTCAAGCTCCTACGAGCAGTACTTC. It is translated as CASSFRLAGSSSYEQYF.

The chain is built from TRBV6-5 and TRBJ2-7, with 10 bases fitting TRBD1. Germline V gene data show CDR1 as MNHEY and CDR2 as SVGAGI. The CDR3 is 15 residues long. The trim removed 6 bases at V and 4 bases at J, leaving 9 bases unmatched. The CDR3 is CASSHPTGGSYEQYF. CDR3 coding DNA: TGTGCCAGCAGCCACCCGACAGGGGGCTCGTACGAGCAGTACTTC.

As regards this clone: In the same sample, other DNA sequences code for this CDR3. The chain links TRBV27 to TRBJ2-5; D could derive from TRBD1 or TRBD2 (5 bases each). V was shortened by 2 bases and J by 5 bases, with 9 bases between the two germline ends. The CDR3 extends over 13 amino acids. CDR1 is MNHEY and CDR2 is SMNVEV in the germline V gene (reference sequence). The CDR3 nucleotides read TGTGCCAGCAGTTTACAGGGCGGGGAGACCCAGTACTTC. Translated, it gives CASSLQGGETQYF.

The V gene is TRBV14, the J gene TRBJ2-1; D unresolved. The germline gives CDR1 SGHDN, CDR2 FVKESK. The CDR3 consists of 13 residues. Between the trimmed V and J ends, which lost 4 bases and 1 base, there was a span of 5 bases. The CDR3 region has the DNA TGTGCCAGCAGCCCCTTATCCTACAATGAGCAGTTCTTC. This translates into CASSPLSYNEQFF.